This T cell receptor (beta chain) emerged from a study of radiotherapy plus CTLA-4 blockade in lung cancer. With ipilimumab providing CTLA-4 blockade, focal radiation was administered to patients who had chemo-refractory metastatic non-small-cell lung cancer. Trimming pared 6 bases from V and 1 base from J, leaving 10 bases between. The CDR3 has 14 residues. Germline loops: CDR1 MDHEN, CDR2 SYDVKM. Here immunoSEQ multiplex PCR was the method, and the copy in TCRdb shows in-frame clones only, minus some. The table has 75,000 to 95,000 clones, approximately 75% seen once. The specimen comprised peripheral blood, sampled from a patient treated with radiotherapy plus ipilimumab. This clonotype was obtained from a human donor with non-small cell lung cancer that progressed on radiotherapy plus ipilimumab. The V call is TRBV28, the J call TRBJ1-5; perhaps TRBD1 as D (5 bases). This CDR3 reads CASRTGGSNQPQHF. The CDR3 DNA reads TGTGCCAGCAGAACGGGGGGAAGCAATCAGCCCCAGCATTTT.